Each of the 30 T cell receptor beta chains below was sequenced from the same sample in a study of blood T cell repertoires in COVID-19. This table comes from immunoSEQ multiplex PCR, and its TCRdb copy is limited to in-frame clones, with some not included. The sample has 200,000 to 250,000 clones; approximately 84% are singletons. What was sequenced was peripheral blood. The origin of the receptors is a man in his fifties with acute or convalescent COVID-19.

The chain links TRBV19 to TRBJ1-2, with TRBD1 matching 8 bases. There are 14 residues in the CDR3. Germline trimming cut 6 bases from V and 6 bases from J; bases unmatched to any gene: 9. The V gene's germline CDR1 is LNHDA and CDR2 SQIVND (reference sequence). CDR3 sequence (DNA): TGTGCCAGTAGGGTCTCGGGACAGGCCGATGGCTACACCTTC. Its protein product is CASRVSGQADGYTF.

V is TRBV20-1 and J is TRBJ2-1, with 7 nucleotides matching TRBD2. V lost 3 bases and J lost 3; bases outside the gene matches: 11. CDR1 and CDR2 from the germline V gene are DFQATT and SNEGSKA (reference sequence). The CDR3 has 16 residues. The DNA of the CDR3 is TGCAGTGCTAGTGCCCCTCGAGCGGGGAACTACAATGAGCAGTTCTTC. Protein product: CSASAPRAGNYNEQFF.

The rearrangement links TRBV7-9 to TRBJ2-7, with TRBD1 identical over 7 bases. Trimming removed 4 bases from V and 7 bases from J; junction bases left unmatched: 7. This CDR3 has 13 amino acids. Germline CDR1 and CDR2: SEHNR and FQNEAQ (reference sequence). As DNA, the CDR3 is TGTGCCAGCAGCTCGGCATCAGGGGGAGAGCAGTACTTC. Encoded protein: CASSSASGGEQYF.

This clone was picked up one time. The V and J genes are TRBV7-9 and TRBJ1-1, with TRBD1 as a possible D gene (5 bases). Trimming stripped 4 bases from V and 3 bases from J, with 21 bases between. Germline V gene data show CDR1 as SEHNR and CDR2 as FQNEAQ (reference sequence). This CDR3 is 17 amino acids long. Written as DNA, the CDR3 is TGTGCCAGCAGCTCCGGGGAGGGGCCCTTATATCACACTGAAGCTTTCTTT. Amino acids: CASSSGEGPLYHTEAFF.

The rearrangement uses TRBV7-9 and TRBJ1-4; TRBD1 aligns across 9 bases. The CDR3 contains 15 residues. In germline, CDR1 is SEHNR, CDR2 FQNEAQ (reference sequence). The trim removed 5 bases at V and 5 bases at J, leaving 6 bases unmatched. CDR3 sequence reads: CASSGPGQGNEKLFF. The CDR3 DNA is TGTGCCAGCAGCGGACCGGGACAGGGCAATGAAAAACTGTTTTTT.

This clone was counted between two and nine times. This chain connects TRBV7-3 to TRBJ2-3, with 9 bases identical to TRBD1. Germline lookup yields CDR1 SGHTA and CDR2 FQGTGA. The junction had 4 bases not matched to a gene; V was cut back by 5 bases and J by 4 bases. The length of the CDR3 is 14 residues. CDR3 bases: TGTGCCAGCAGCCGGGACAGGGAGGCAGATACGCAGTATTTT. This translates into CASSRDREADTQYF. The entire variable domain, with the rest obtained from reference TRBV7-3 and TRBJ2-3, is as follows: GAGVSQTPSNKVTEKGKYVELRCDPISGHTALYWYRQSLGQGPEFLIYFQGTGAADDSGLPNDRFFAVRPEGSVSTLKIQRTERGDSAVYLCASSRDREADTQYFGPGTRLTVL.

V and J are TRBV7-6 and TRBJ2-2; tentative D call: TRBD1 (6 bases). CDR3 length: 19 amino acids. Germline CDR1 reads SGHVS; CDR2 reads FNYEAQ. Trimming took off 7 bases at V and 0 bases at J, with 24 bases between the two ends. CDR3 coding DNA: TGTGCCAGCACCCTTCCCCCCGACAGGACACCGTCGAACACCGGGGAGCTGTTTTTT. Translation: CASTLPPDRTPSNTGELFF. The variable domain in full, with the rest retrieved from reference TRBV7-6 and TRBJ2-2, is GAGVSQSPRYKVTKRGQDVALRCDPISGHVSLYWYRQALGQGPEFLTYFNYEAQQDKSGLPNDRFSAERPEGSISTLTIQRTEQRDSAMYRCASTLPPDRTPSNTGELFFGEGSRLTVL.

V and J are TRBV4-2 and TRBJ1-2; 8 nucleotides match TRBD1. Per the germline V gene, CDR1 is LGHNA and CDR2 is YNFKEQ. The length of the CDR3 is 15 residues. With 0 bases clipped from V and 7 bases from J, the junction kept 7 bases outside the gene matches. CDR3 region: CASSQDLRQGFGYTF. In DNA form, the CDR3 reads TGTGCCAGCAGCCAAGATTTGAGACAGGGGTTTGGCTACACCTTC.

This chain links TRBV7-3 with TRBJ2-7, with 7 bases that match TRBD1. CDR1 and CDR2 from the germline V gene are SGHTA and FQGTGA. Losses at the gene ends were 5 bases for V and 2 bases for J; bases not matched to a gene: 6. This CDR3 has 14 residues. This CDR3 reads CASSPSGQPYEQYF. The CDR3 region has the DNA TGTGCCAGCAGCCCCTCGGGACAGCCCTACGAGCAGTACTTC.

The chain couples TRBV18 to TRBJ1-4; 8 bases agree with TRBD1. Germline loops: CDR1 KGHSH, CDR2 LQKENI. V lost 6 bases and J lost 4; bases outside the gene matches: 4. CDR3 size: 14 residues. CDR3 DNA sequence: TGTGCCAGCTCGCGGACAGGGATTAATGAAAAACTGTTTTTT. This codes for CASSRTGINEKLFF.

This chain uses TRBV30 with TRBJ2-3, with D unresolved. The germline CDR1 and CDR2 sequences are GTSNPN and SVGIG (reference sequence). Trimming pared 0 bases from V and 0 bases from J, leaving 4 bases between. The CDR3 runs 13 residues. CDR3 DNA: TGTGCCTGGAGTGTACTGAGCACAGATACGCAGTATTTT. Its protein is CAWSVLSTDTQYF.

The chain carries TRBV27 and TRBJ2-7, with a weak D call TRBD1 (6 bases). V was shortened by 0 bases and J by 2 bases, with 11 bases between the two germline ends. Germline V gives CDR1 MNHEY, CDR2 SMNVEV (reference sequence). This CDR3 spans 15 amino acids. CDR3 bases: TGTGCCAGCAGTTTATCTCAAGGACAGACCTACGAGCAGTACTTC. It encodes CASSLSQGQTYEQYF.

This chain uses TRBV19 with TRBJ1-2, with TRBD1 identical over 8 bases. Trimming took 4 bases from V and 6 from J; bases not matched to a gene: 10. CDR3 size: 15 residues. The germline V gene has CDR1 LNHDA and CDR2 SQIVND (reference sequence). For the CDR3, the DNA is TGTGCCAGTAGTACCGGACAGGGTTCTTTCGATGGCTACACCTTC. Translation gives CASSTGQGSFDGYTF.

This clone came up once. V and J are TRBV6-5 and TRBJ2-1, with a tentative D call TRBD2 (6 bases). This CDR3 has 13 amino acids. Germline loops: CDR1 MNHEY, CDR2 SVGAGI. V was trimmed by 2 bases and J by 7 bases, leaving 9 bases between them. CDR3 bases: TGTGCCAGCAGTTACCCCCGGGGGAATGAGCAGTTCTTC. Protein: CASSYPRGNEQFF.

The CDR3 DNA follows: TGCGCCACCTCACCCGGGGGAAACTATGGCTACACCTTC. It yields the protein CATSPGGNYGYTF. The chain uses TRBV5-1 and TRBJ1-2; the D gene is possibly TRBD1 (5 bases). The ends were cut back, 9 bases at V and 2 bases at J, with 14 bases in the middle. CDR3 length equals 13 residues. CDR1 is SGHRS and CDR2 is YFSETQ in the germline V gene. Full variable domain (remainder filled in from reference TRBV5-1 and TRBJ1-2): KAGVTQTPRYLIKTRGQQVTLSCSPISGHRSVSWYQQTPGQGLQFLFEYFSETQRNKGNFPGRFSGRQFSNSRSEMNVSTLELGDSALYLCATSPGGNYGYTFGSGTRLTVV.

The chain links TRBV5-8 to TRBJ1-1, with 9 bases identical to TRBD1. CDR3 length equals 16 residues. V dropped 4 bases and J dropped 5; count of bases not matched to a gene: 12. The germline gives CDR1 SGHTS, CDR2 YDEGEE. CDR3 bases: TGTGCCAGCAGCAGCTACAGGGGGCCGGCGGGTACTGAAGCTTTCTTT. Translating it yields CASSSYRGPAGTEAFF.

The chain employs TRBV6-6 and TRBJ1-1; 7 nucleotides line up with TRBD1. Germline CDR1 and CDR2: MNHNY and SVGAGI (reference sequence). This CDR3 region has 14 residues. After removal of 2 bases from V and 5 bases from J, the junction contained 5 bases not matched to a gene. CDR3 nucleotide sequence: TGTGCCAGCAGTTACCCGACAGGGCGGACTGAAGCTTTCTTT. Translation gives CASSYPTGRTEAFF.

In its sample, this clone was seen a few times. This chain connects TRBV19 to TRBJ1-2; tentatively, D is TRBD1 (6 bases). V was pared by 5 bases and J by 1 base, with 20 bases between. CDR1 is LNHDA and CDR2 is SQIVND in the germline V gene (reference sequence). This CDR3 spans 17 amino acids. Here the CDR3 DNA reads TGTGCCAGTAGTCTCTCCCCCCGGGACACTGTTAACTATGGCTACACCTTC. Its translation is CASSLSPRDTVNYGYTF.

The V gene is TRBV14, the J gene TRBJ1-5; 7 bases match TRBD1. With V trimmed by 1 base and J by 0 bases, 0 bases remained unmatched. The CDR3 contains 15 residues. Germline V gene sequence: CDR1 SGHDN, CDR2 FVKESK. The DNA for the CDR3 is TGTGCCAGCAGCCAAGGGACAGGTAGCAATCAGCCCCAGCATTTT. Translation: CASSQGTGSNQPQHF.

The chain links TRBV6-6 to TRBJ1-2; a weak D match, TRBD1 (6 bases). V shed 0 bases and J shed 4 bases, with 12 bases lying between them. Germline V gene lookup returns CDR1 MNHNY and CDR2 SVGAGI (reference sequence). The CDR3 extends over 15 amino acids. In nucleotides, the CDR3 is TGTGCCAGCAGTTACTCACAGGGATCTCCCTATGGCTACACCTTC. Its translation is CASSYSQGSPYGYTF.

The rearrangement joins TRBV5-1 to TRBJ2-3; 13 nucleotides match TRBD2. The CDR3 covers 15 residues. Germline-derived CDR1 and CDR2 are SGHRS and YFSETQ. After removal of 5 bases from V and 4 bases from J, the junction contained 4 bases not matched to a gene. The chain's CDR3 is CASSPGLAGADTQYF. CDR3 DNA sequence: TGCGCCAGCAGTCCCGGACTAGCGGGGGCAGATACGCAGTATTTT.

The rearrangement uses TRBV5-1 and TRBJ2-3; TRBD1 might be the D (5 bases). From germline, CDR1 is SGHRS and CDR2 YFSETQ. V was shortened by 0 bases and J by 3 bases, with 11 bases between the two germline ends. The CDR3 length is 15 residues. The CDR3 region is CASSLGQGNTDTQYF. The CDR3 DNA reads as TGCGCCAGCAGCTTGGGGCAGGGTAATACAGATACGCAGTATTTT.

This clone was detected once. The DNA is omitted, as the CDR3 cannot be located on it reliably, and the CDR3 follows TCRdb's listing. The genes are TRBV11-2 and TRBJ2-1; TRBD2 is the table's D call, not checked against the DNA. The CDR3 has 15 residues if both end residues are counted. Germline assignment: CDR1 SGHAT and CDR2 FQNNGV. CDR3 sequence reads: CASTSWGGGSPGVFF.

This rearrangement joins TRBV5-1 to TRBJ1-6, with 11 bases lining up with TRBD1. This CDR3 comprises 15 residues. CDR1 is SGHRS and CDR2 is YFSETQ in the germline V gene. V lost 4 bases to trimming and J lost 7 bases; unmatched junction nucleotides: 4. The CDR3 here is CASSTGQGANSPLHF. CDR3 DNA: TGCGCCAGCAGCACCGGACAGGGGGCAAATTCACCCCTCCACTTT.

This clone came up once. CDR3 sequence reads: CASSTLARTDTQYF. In nucleotides, the CDR3 is TGCGCCAGCAGCACCCTAGCCCGGACAGATACGCAGTATTTT. The gene calls are TRBV5-1 and TRBJ2-3; perhaps TRBD2 as D (5 bases). Germline V gives CDR1 SGHRS, CDR2 YFSETQ. The CDR3 spans 14 residues. V was trimmed by 4 bases and J by 3 bases, leaving 12 bases between them.

This clone was seen more than once but under ten times. V usage is TRBV16 and J usage is TRBJ1-1; D perhaps matches TRBD1 (6 bases). Germline CDR1 is KGHSY and CDR2 is FQNENV. Trimming removed 4 bases at V and 3 bases at J, with 12 bases between. The length of the CDR3 is 14 residues. For the CDR3, the DNA is TGTGCCAGCAGCCCACAGGGTGGGTACACTGAAGCTTTCTTT. It translates to CASSPQGGYTEAFF.

In nucleotides, the CDR3 is TGCGCCAGCTACGGAGGAAATAGCGGAATCACAGATACGCAGTATTTT. Protein product: CASYGGNSGITDTQYF. The chain has TRBV5-1 and TRBJ2-3; D is perhaps TRBD2 (6 bases). V lost 7 bases to trimming and J lost 2 bases, with 20 bases between them. The CDR3 runs to 16 residues. Germline V gene lookup returns CDR1 SGHRS and CDR2 YFSETQ.

The CDR3: CASSLNRVNQPQHF. Written as DNA, the CDR3 is TGTGCCAGCAGCCTTAACAGGGTTAATCAGCCCCAGCATTTT. This sequence joins TRBV7-8 and TRBJ1-5; D is possibly TRBD1 (6 bases). The V gene lost 5 bases and the J gene lost 4 bases, with 12 bases spanning the gap. Germline CDR1 and CDR2: SGHVS and FQNEAQ. CDR3 length equals 14 residues.

This clone was recorded only once. The genes are TRBV2 and TRBJ1-2; 7 positions agree with TRBD1. The CDR3 is 14 residues long. Trimming cost V 7 bases and J 2 bases; bases outside gene matches: 7. CDR1 and CDR2 (germline): SNHLY, FYNNEI. In DNA form, the CDR3 reads TGTGCCAGCATGGGACAGCGAGGGAACTATGGCTACACCTTC. This codes for CASMGQRGNYGYTF. Variable domain in full (rest from reference TRBV2 and TRBJ1-2): EPEVTQTPSHQVTQMGQEVILRCVPISNHLYFYWYRQILGQKVEFLVSFYNNEISEKSEIFDDQFSVERPDGSNFTLKIRSTKLEDSAMYFCASMGQRGNYGYTFGSGTRLTVV.

The CDR3 DNA follows: TGCGCCAGCAGCCAAGGGGGGCCGGAGACCCAGTACTTC. Encoded protein: CASSQGGPETQYF. The V and J genes are TRBV4-1 and TRBJ2-5; D perhaps matches TRBD1 (6 bases). Germline CDR1 MGHRA, CDR2 YSYEKL. V was cut by 1 base and J by 5 bases, with 8 bases left in between. The CDR3 loop spans 13 amino acids.